The next 27 T cell receptor beta chains were all read from a single sample in a study of blood T cell repertoires in COVID-19. Assay used: immunoSEQ multiplex PCR; TCRdb lists only in-frame clones, some missing. Here the sample spans some 85,000 clones, more than 60% being singletons. Sequencing was done on a sample of peripheral blood. The source of these receptors is a woman older than 75 with active or convalescent COVID-19.

The chain carries TRBV2 and TRBJ1-6, with D maybe TRBD1 (5 bases). This CDR3 comprises 14 residues. V was cut by 6 bases and J by 6 bases, with 12 bases left in between. Germline V gene sequence: CDR1 SNHLY, CDR2 FYNNEI. CDR3 sequence reads: CASRQGGGNSPLHF. The CDR3 bases are TGTGCCAGCAGGCAGGGCGGGGGTAATTCACCCCTCCACTTT.

The chain joins TRBV18 to TRBJ1-4; TRBD1 aligns across 8 bases. The CDR3 totals 14 residues. J was trimmed by 8 bases and V by 3 bases; bases with no gene match: 5. CDR1 is KGHSH, CDR2 LQKENI, per germline. Here the CDR3 DNA reads TGTGCCAGCTCACCGGACAGGGAAGGGGAAAAACTGTTTTTT. Translating it yields CASSPDREGEKLFF.

The sample holds one count of this clone. The gene calls are TRBV18 and TRBJ2-1; the match to TRBD1 covers 8 bases. The V gene end was trimmed by 1 base and the J gene end by 8 bases; junction bases not matched to a gene: 7. The CDR3 length is 15 residues. The germline V gene encodes CDR1 KGHSH and CDR2 LQKENI. The CDR3 region has the DNA TGTGCCAGCTCACCACTGGGACAGGTTGGCGATGAGCAGTTCTTC. Its translation: CASSPLGQVGDEQFF.

The gene calls are TRBV5-1 and TRBJ2-3; 10 bases align to TRBD1. The CDR3 has 15 residues. The ends lost 3 bases at V and 1 base at J; junction bases unmatched: 2. Germline V gives CDR1 SGHRS, CDR2 YFSETQ. The CDR3 DNA is TGCGCCAGCAGCTCCGGGACAGGGGGCACAGATACGCAGTATTTT. This encodes CASSSGTGGTDTQYF.

This clone was counted only a few times. The chain recombines TRBV9 with TRBJ2-2; the D gene is possibly TRBD2 (5 bases). The CDR3 is 15 residues long. CDR1 SGDLS and CDR2 YYNGEE come from the germline V gene. The ends were cut back, 1 base at V and 4 bases at J, with 11 bases in the middle. CDR3 nucleotide sequence: TGTGCCAGCAGCGTAAAAGCCCGGGGCACCGGGGAGCTGTTTTTT. It encodes CASSVKARGTGELFF.

The rearrangement uses TRBV12-3 or TRBV12-4 and TRBJ1-2, with D hard to call. CDR3 length equals 13 residues. The ends were cut back, 1 base at V and 7 bases at J, with 10 bases in the middle. The CDR3 nucleotides read TGTGCCAGCAGTTTAGGGGCCCTTAGTGGCTACACCTTC. The encoded protein is CASSLGALSGYTF.

This chain joins TRBV5-5 and TRBJ2-7; possibly TRBD2 for D (5 bases). V shed 0 bases and J shed 9 bases, with 19 bases lying between them. This CDR3 comprises 15 residues. Germline loops: CDR1 SGHKS, CDR2 YYEKEE (reference sequence). The CDR3 DNA sequence: TGTGCCAGCAGCTTGGAGGACTCCCCTATGATAAGGCAGTACTTC. It translates to CASSLEDSPMIRQYF. The full variable domain, with the rest looked up from reference TRBV5-5 and TRBJ2-7, is DAGVTQSPTHLIKTRGQQVTLRCSPISGHKSVSWYQQVLGQGPQFIFQYYEKEERGRGNFPDRFSARQFPNYSSELNVNALLLGDSALYLCASSLEDSPMIRQYFGPGTRLTVT.

This rearrangement joins TRBV7-9 to TRBJ2-5, with a weak D call TRBD2 (6 bases). CDR3 length: 17 residues. Germline CDR1 is SEHNR and CDR2 is FQNEAQ (reference sequence). The germline V and J ends were trimmed by 5 bases and 5 bases, with 24 bases remaining between them. CDR3 in DNA: TGTGCCAGCAGCCGGACGGGGGACCCAAGACCAGGGGAGACCCAGTACTTC. Translation gives CASSRTGDPRPGETQYF.

The chain couples TRBV7-2 to TRBJ1-2, with 8 bases fitting TRBD1. CDR1 and CDR2 (germline): SGHTA, FQGNSA. The CDR3 is 16 amino acids. Trimming cost V 5 bases and J 4 bases; bases outside gene matches: 12. The CDR3 loop is CASSAPGQDGVYGYTF. Here the CDR3 DNA reads TGTGCCAGCAGCGCCCCGGGACAGGATGGGGTCTATGGCTACACCTTC.

The CDR3 loop reads CASSPLAGGLETQYF. CDR3 DNA sequence: TGTGCCAGCAGCCCATTAGCGGGGGGGCTAGAGACCCAGTACTTC. The V and J genes are TRBV7-2 and TRBJ2-5, with 11 bases aligning to TRBD2. Per germline, CDR1 SGHTA and CDR2 FQGNSA. The CDR3 is 15 amino acids. After removal of 5 bases from V and 4 bases from J, the junction contained 6 bases not matched to a gene.

The chain couples TRBV9 to TRBJ1-1, with 7 nucleotides matching TRBD1. V shed 0 bases and J 5 bases; nucleotides not matched to a gene: 4. The length of the CDR3 is 14 residues. Germline lookup yields CDR1 SGDLS and CDR2 YYNGEE. CDR3 sequence: CASSVGQGGTEAFF. In DNA form, the CDR3 reads TGTGCCAGCAGCGTAGGACAGGGAGGAACTGAAGCTTTCTTT.

The J gene is TRBJ2-6, the V gene TRBV5-1; tentatively, D is TRBD2 (6 bases). The germline V gene has CDR1 SGHRS and CDR2 YFSETQ. The CDR3 covers 19 residues. The V gene lost 4 bases and the J gene lost 0 bases, with 20 bases spanning the gap. Here the CDR3 DNA reads TGCGCCAGCAGCCAACCCCGGGCGGGACTGCTCTCTGGGGCCAACGTCCTGACTTTC. This encodes CASSQPRAGLLSGANVLTF.

J is TRBJ1-6 and V is TRBV7-2, with D maybe TRBD1 (6 bases). Looked up from germline, CDR1 is SGHTA and CDR2 is FQGNSA. V shed 4 bases and J shed 5 bases, with 12 bases lying between them. The CDR3 loop spans 15 amino acids. This CDR3 is CASSWTVRHNSPLHF. CDR3 bases: TGTGCCAGCAGCTGGACAGTCCGTCATAATTCACCCCTCCACTTT. Filled out from reference TRBV7-2 and TRBJ1-6, the complete variable domain reads GAGVSQSPSNKVTEKGKDVELRCDPISGHTALYWYRQSLGQGLEFLIYFQGNSAPDKSGLPSDRFSAERTGGSVSTLTIQRTQQEDSAVYLCASSWTVRHNSPLHFGNGTRLTVT.

This sequence joins TRBV27 and TRBJ2-7; 9 nucleotides line up with TRBD1. With 0 bases clipped from V and 6 bases from J, the junction kept 9 bases outside the gene matches. Germline-derived CDR1 and CDR2 are MNHEY and SMNVEV (reference sequence). This CDR3 is built from 16 residues. The CDR3 sequence is CASSLSLDRGIREQYF. CDR3 sequence (DNA): TGTGCCAGCAGTTTATCATTGGACAGGGGCATCCGCGAGCAGTACTTC.

This rearrangement joins TRBV11-1 to TRBJ2-3; TRBD2 might be the D (6 bases). Germline loops: CDR1 SGHAT, CDR2 FQDESV (reference sequence). The CDR3 spans 16 residues. V was clipped by 1 base and J by 0 bases, with 11 bases between them. CDR3 bases: TGTGCCAGCAGCTTAGAGGGACTTGCTAGCACAGATACGCAGTATTTT. This gives the protein CASSLEGLASTDTQYF.

The genes are TRBV27 and TRBJ2-5; D remains unclear. CDR1 and CDR2 from the germline V gene are MNHEY and SMNVEV (reference sequence). This CDR3 is built from 13 residues. V was shortened by 5 bases and J by 6 bases, with 13 bases between the two germline ends. The CDR3 loop is CASSTWPLKTQYF. The DNA of the CDR3 is TGTGCCAGCAGTACCTGGCCGTTGAAGACCCAGTACTTC.

The chain couples TRBV6-5 to TRBJ2-5; 7 bases fit TRBD2. This CDR3 contains 14 residues. The junction had 8 bases not matched to a gene; V was cut back by 8 bases and J by 2 bases. Germline CDR1 and CDR2: MNHEY and SVGAGI. Written as DNA, the CDR3 is TGTGCCAGCGGAAGCGGGGACGAACAAGAGACCCAGTACTTC. It specifies CASGSGDEQETQYF.

This clone was seen just once. The V call is TRBV21-1, the J call TRBJ2-7; the table gives TRBD1 as D, unverified against the DNA. TRBV21-1 is given as a pseudogene. The CDR3 is 15 amino acids. CDR3 sequence reads: CASDRPRTSSYEQYF. CDR3 DNA: TGTGCCAGCGACCGGCCCAGGACATCCTCCTACGAGCAGTACTTC.

This chain links TRBV28 with TRBJ1-5; D is unresolved. The CDR3 extends over 15 amino acids. Per the germline V gene, CDR1 is MDHEN and CDR2 is SYDVKM. V was pared by 5 bases and J by 0 bases, with 11 bases between. CDR3 in DNA: TGTGCCAGCAGTCTGCCCAGATCTAGCAATCAGCCCCAGCATTTT. It specifies CASSLPRSSNQPQHF.

CDR3 DNA: TGTGCCAGCAGCGTGGGACAGGGTCTAGGCGGCTACACCTTC. Its protein product is CASSVGQGLGGYTF. The chain is built from TRBV5-5 and TRBJ1-2; 9 nucleotides line up with TRBD1. The germline CDR1 and CDR2 sequences are SGHKS and YYEKEE (reference sequence). The CDR3 is made up of 14 amino acids. V shed 4 bases and J 8 bases; nucleotides not matched to a gene: 9.

This sequence joins TRBV6-4 and TRBJ1-6, with D possibly being TRBD1 (5 bases). The germline V gene encodes CDR1 MRHNA and CDR2 SNTAGT. This CDR3 spans 13 amino acids. V was trimmed by 3 bases and J by 10 bases, leaving 10 bases between them. The DNA of the CDR3 is TGTGCCAGCAGTGATTCAGGGCGATCACCCCTCCACTTT. Amino acid sequence: CASSDSGRSPLHF.

CDR3 loop: CASSLVRAGTEAFF. CDR3 DNA: TGTGCCAGCAGCTTGGTGCGGGCGGGCACTGAAGCTTTCTTT. J is TRBJ1-1 and V is TRBV5-5; no firm D call. CDR1 is SGHKS and CDR2 is YYEKEE in the germline V gene (reference sequence). This CDR3 comprises 14 residues. Trimming removed 0 bases from V and 4 bases from J, with 10 bases in between.

The J gene is TRBJ1-1, the V gene TRBV7-8, with D unresolved. The V end lost 3 bases, the J end lost 3 bases, and 8 bases lay between the germline ends. The CDR3 covers 13 residues. Per the germline V gene, CDR1 is SGHVS and CDR2 is FQNEAQ. The DNA of the CDR3 is TGTGCCAGCAGCTTTAATTCGGACACTGAAGCTTTCTTT. Its protein product is CASSFNSDTEAFF.

This clone has more than one count but fewer than ten. The rearrangement joins TRBV10-3 to TRBJ1-2; D unclear. The CDR3 is 15 amino acids. Germline loops: CDR1 ENHRY, CDR2 SYGVKD. Trimming took off 0 bases at V and 3 bases at J, with 11 bases between the two ends. The DNA of the CDR3 is TGTGCCATCAGTGAGTCGGGCTCGGAGGACTATGGCTACACCTTC. This codes for CAISESGSEDYGYTF.

The V gene is TRBV5-1, the J gene TRBJ2-7; D possibly corresponds to TRBD2 (8 bases). Germline CDR1 is SGHRS and CDR2 is YFSETQ. V dropped 4 bases and J dropped 4 bases, with 24 bases sitting between them. The CDR3 spans 17 residues. As DNA, the CDR3 is TGCGCCAGCAGCCCGTCGGGGGGGGATCTACAGGGGTACGAGCAGTACTTC. Its protein product is CASSPSGGDLQGYEQYF.

The V and J genes are TRBV15 and TRBJ2-7, with TRBD1 matching 7 bases. Unmatched junction bases numbered 9, after V lost 1 base and J lost 3 bases. This CDR3 spans 16 amino acids. The germline gives CDR1 LNHNV, CDR2 YYDKDF (reference sequence). The CDR3 spells CATSRGDSGGVYEQYF. Written as DNA, the CDR3 is TGTGCCACCAGCAGAGGGGACAGTGGTGGGGTCTACGAGCAGTACTTC.

This CDR3 reads CASSFAAGGTITDTQYF. The CDR3 DNA reads as TGTGCCAGCAGTTTTGCAGCGGGGGGGACCATCACAGATACGCAGTATTTT. The chain links TRBV7-3 to TRBJ2-3, with 10 positions matching TRBD2. Germline-derived CDR1 and CDR2 are SGHTA and FQGTGA. This CDR3 is 17 amino acids long. Losses at the gene ends were 6 bases for V and 2 bases for J; bases not matched to a gene: 11.